A single sample is the source of the 10 T cell receptor beta chains below, sequenced in a study of blood T cell repertoires in COVID-19. Clones were read by immunoSEQ multiplex PCR, and TCRdb kept only the in-frame ones, dropping some. The sample holds about 55,000 clones, 70% to 90% seen once. Sequences were obtained from peripheral blood. All receptors come from a human donor in a cohort sampled during active COVID-19.

The V call is TRBV10-2, the J call TRBJ2-3, with 7 bases lining up with TRBD2. Germline assignment: CDR1 WSHSY and CDR2 SAAADI. Trimming removed 5 bases from V and 0 bases from J; junction bases left unmatched: 5. The CDR3 runs 15 residues. The CDR3 DNA reads as TGCGCCAGCAGTATGAGCGGGGCTAGCACAGATACGCAGTATTTT. This translates into CASSMSGASTDTQYF.

The chain employs TRBV28 and TRBJ1-5; tentative D call: TRBD1 (6 bases). This CDR3 is built from 15 residues. CDR1 and CDR2 (germline): MDHEN, SYDVKM. Trimming took off 2 bases at V and 4 bases at J, with 12 bases between the two ends. The CDR3 DNA is TGTGCCAGCAGTTTAGTAGGGGGGGGGAATCAGCCCCAGCATTTT. It translates to CASSLVGGGNQPQHF.

The chain carries TRBV9 and TRBJ2-1; 10 nucleotides agree with TRBD2. The germline gives CDR1 SGDLS, CDR2 YYNGEE. The CDR3 spans 18 residues. V dropped 0 bases and J dropped 6; count of bases not matched to a gene: 12. The CDR3 protein is CASSVGPPLAGVGNEQFF. The CDR3 DNA sequence: TGTGCCAGCAGCGTAGGTCCCCCTCTAGCGGGAGTCGGCAATGAGCAGTTCTTC.

The V call is TRBV5-1, the J call TRBJ2-7; possibly TRBD1 for D (5 bases). V gave up 1 base and J gave up 2 bases, with 19 bases separating them. From germline, CDR1 is SGHRS and CDR2 YFSETQ. The CDR3 has 17 residues. As DNA, the CDR3 is TGCGCCAGCAGCTTGTCGGCTGTGGCAGGGTATACCTACGAGCAGTACTTC. Its protein is CASSLSAVAGYTYEQYF.

This chain uses TRBV5-1 with TRBJ1-3, with D perhaps matching TRBD1 (6 bases). Trimming took 4 bases from V and 0 from J, leaving 14 bases between them. This CDR3 contains 16 residues. Germline V gene lookup returns CDR1 SGHRS and CDR2 YFSETQ. CDR3 amino acids: CASSEGHRVSGNTIYF. The CDR3 region has the DNA TGCGCCAGCAGCGAGGGACACCGTGTCTCTGGAAACACCATATATTTT.

The CDR3 DNA follows: TGTGCCATCCAGTGGGAGAGGACCGGGGAGCTGTTTTTT. It codes for CAIQWERTGELFF. The chain recombines TRBV10-3 with TRBJ2-2; a weak D match, TRBD2 (5 bases). Between the trimmed V and J ends, which lost 8 bases and 5 bases, there was a span of 12 bases. CDR1 is ENHRY, CDR2 SYGVKD, per germline. The CDR3 extends over 13 amino acids.

The chain combines TRBV20-1 with TRBJ2-3; 7 bases match TRBD2. Germline loops: CDR1 DFQATT, CDR2 SNEGSKA (reference sequence). V shed 3 bases, J shed 3 bases, and the junction held 9 bases outside the gene matches. The CDR3 has 15 residues. CDR3 DNA: TGCAGTGCTAGTCTGGCGGGAGTGACGACAGATACGCAGTATTTT. Translating it yields CSASLAGVTTDTQYF.

This clone was seen once. This rearrangement joins TRBV19 to TRBJ2-4; D is undetermined. Trimming stripped 5 bases from V and 6 bases from J, with 14 bases between. The CDR3 runs to 14 residues. Germline loops: CDR1 LNHDA, CDR2 SQIVND (reference sequence). The CDR3 DNA sequence: TGTGCCAGTAGTCAGACTCGGCAGCCAAACATTCAGTACTTC. Its protein product is CASSQTRQPNIQYF.

This chain links TRBV4-2 with TRBJ1-6; D possibly corresponds to TRBD1 (5 bases). The germline gives CDR1 LGHNA, CDR2 YNFKEQ. The ends were cut back, 0 bases at V and 12 bases at J, with 12 bases in the middle. This CDR3 spans 14 amino acids. The CDR3 spells CASSQDGGMVPLHF. The CDR3 DNA sequence: TGTGCCAGCAGCCAAGACGGGGGGATGGTACCCCTCCACTTT.

V is TRBV5-1 and J is TRBJ2-7; TRBD2 agrees at 8 bases. The germline gives CDR1 SGHRS, CDR2 YFSETQ. The V segment lost 0 bases and the J segment 6 bases; nucleotides outside the gene matches: 8. The CDR3 totals 15 residues. The CDR3 coding sequence is TGCGCCAGCAGCTTGGGGGGGACTAGTCAAAGCGAGCAGTACTTC. It codes for CASSLGGTSQSEQYF.